This TCR beta chain originates from a study of response to subunit inactivated influenza vaccine. In TCRdb, the RT-PCR reads were re-called with MiXCR into one record per CDR3 protein. The table includes more than 450,000 distinct CDR3 sequences, about 10% detected once. This CDR3 region has 15 residues. V was trimmed by 4 bases and J by 9 bases, leaving 20 bases between them. In germline, CDR1 is SGHDT, CDR2 YYEEEE. This clonotype was seen a few times. This sample also belongs to another study, concerning T cells expressing NK-cell markers. That work states: UMI-tagged 5'RACE template switching yielded the TCR beta cDNA. From sorted CD3+CD56+NKG2C+, CD3+CD56+NKG2C- and CD3+CD56-NKG2C+ T cells came the TCR beta repertoires. HCMV seropositivity marked most of the eight sequenced donors; one was seronegative. Where several donors were concerned, these clonotypes also led the CD3+CD56-NKG2C+ fraction.

This chain connects TRBV5-6 to TRBJ2-1; weak D call: TRBD1 (6 bases). This receptor was identified in a man between 45 and 60 years old who received an inactivated influenza vaccine. The sequencing used PBMCs from blood, collected on the day of vaccination. Here the CDR3 reads CASSPFRGFYVEQFF. The CDR3 nucleotides read TGTGCCAGCAGCCCCTTCAGGGGTTTCTATGTTGAGCAGTTCTTC.